A single T cell receptor (beta chain) is shown here with its context. The antigen is not known. From the 120-subject validation cohort, which was separate from the roughly 690-subject first cohort, the donors were drawn. The method was immunoSEQ multiplex PCR; TCRdb's version includes in-frame clones alone and lacks a portion of them. The sample consists of hundreds of thousands of clones, more than 80% of them appearing once. The record originates from a study of cytomegalovirus exposure and HLA in healthy donors. The study, taken as a whole, reports: The authors listed 150 to 200 TCR beta chains as cytomegalovirus-associated. Among the CMV-associated chains, three were confirmed in vitro as specific for CMV antigens.

The CDR3 loop spans 13 amino acids. Trimming took 3 bases from V and 6 from J, leaving 11 bases between them. Germline CDR1 SGHDN, CDR2 FVKESK. This receptor was identified in a woman younger than 35 in good health and CMV-seronegative. The gene calls are TRBV14 and TRBJ1-1, with D possibly matching TRBD1 (6 bases). Source material: PBMCs. In nucleotides, the CDR3 is TGTGCCAGCAGCCAGACAGGTAGCCCTGAAGCTTTCTTT. It yields the protein CASSQTGSPEAFF.